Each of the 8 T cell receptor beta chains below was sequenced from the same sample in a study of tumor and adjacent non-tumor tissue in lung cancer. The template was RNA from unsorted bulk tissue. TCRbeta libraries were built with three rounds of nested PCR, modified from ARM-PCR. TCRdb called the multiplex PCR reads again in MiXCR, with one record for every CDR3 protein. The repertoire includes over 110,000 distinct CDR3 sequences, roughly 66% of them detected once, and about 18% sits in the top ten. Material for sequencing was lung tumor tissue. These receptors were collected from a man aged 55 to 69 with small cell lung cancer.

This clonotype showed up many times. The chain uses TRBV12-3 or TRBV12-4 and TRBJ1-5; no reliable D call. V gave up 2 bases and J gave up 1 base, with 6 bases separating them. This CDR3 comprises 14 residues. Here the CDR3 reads CASSLRGSNQPQHF. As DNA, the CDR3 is TGTGCCAGCAGTTTACGGGGAAGCAATCAGCCCCAGCATTTT.

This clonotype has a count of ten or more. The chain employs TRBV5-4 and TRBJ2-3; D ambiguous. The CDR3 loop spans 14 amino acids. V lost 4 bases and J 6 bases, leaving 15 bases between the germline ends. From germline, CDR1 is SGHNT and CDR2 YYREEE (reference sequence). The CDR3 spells CASSLSYNQDTQYF. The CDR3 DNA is TGTGCCAGCAGCCTCTCTTATAATCAGGATACGCAGTATTTT.

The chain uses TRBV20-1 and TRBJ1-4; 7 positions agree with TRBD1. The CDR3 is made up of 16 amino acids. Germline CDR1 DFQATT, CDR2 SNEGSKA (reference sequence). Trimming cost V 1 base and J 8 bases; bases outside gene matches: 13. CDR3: CSARGDREVKREKLFF. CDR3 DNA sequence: TGCAGTGCTAGAGGTGACAGGGAGGTGAAAAGGGAAAAACTGTTTTTT.

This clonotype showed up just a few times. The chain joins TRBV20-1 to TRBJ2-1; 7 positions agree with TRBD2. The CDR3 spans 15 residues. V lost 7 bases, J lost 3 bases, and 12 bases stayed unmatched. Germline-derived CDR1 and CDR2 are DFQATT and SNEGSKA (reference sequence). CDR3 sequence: CSVSSGLPDYNEQFF. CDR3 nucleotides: TGCAGTGTTTCTTCGGGACTACCGGACTACAATGAGCAGTTCTTC.

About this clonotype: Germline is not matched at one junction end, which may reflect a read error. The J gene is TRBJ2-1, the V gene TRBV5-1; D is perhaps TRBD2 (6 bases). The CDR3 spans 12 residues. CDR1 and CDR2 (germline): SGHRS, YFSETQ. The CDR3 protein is CTSSLEGNEQFF. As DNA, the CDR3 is TGCACCAGCAGCTTGGAGGGGAATGAGCAGTTCTTC.

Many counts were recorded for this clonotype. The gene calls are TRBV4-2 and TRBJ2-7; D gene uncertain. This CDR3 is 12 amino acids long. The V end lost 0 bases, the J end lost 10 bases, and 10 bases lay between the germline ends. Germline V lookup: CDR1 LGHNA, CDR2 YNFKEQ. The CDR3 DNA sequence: TGTGCCAGCAGCCAAGATCGTGGCCGACAGTACTTC. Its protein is CASSQDRGRQYF.

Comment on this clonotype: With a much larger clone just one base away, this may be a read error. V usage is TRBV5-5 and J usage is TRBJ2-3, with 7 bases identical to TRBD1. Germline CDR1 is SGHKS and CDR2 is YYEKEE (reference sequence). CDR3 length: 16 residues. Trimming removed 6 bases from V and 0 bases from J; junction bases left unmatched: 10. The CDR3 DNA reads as TGTGCCAGCATCAACCCAACAGGGGCTAGCACAGATACGCAGTATTTT. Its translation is CASINPTGASTDTQYF.

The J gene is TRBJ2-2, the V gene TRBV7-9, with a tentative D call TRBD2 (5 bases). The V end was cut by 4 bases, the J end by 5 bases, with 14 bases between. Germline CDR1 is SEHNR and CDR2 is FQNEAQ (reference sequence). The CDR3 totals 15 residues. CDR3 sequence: CASSSAEVNTGELFF. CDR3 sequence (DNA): TGTGCCAGCAGCTCAGCGGAGGTGAATACCGGGGAGCTGTTTTTT.